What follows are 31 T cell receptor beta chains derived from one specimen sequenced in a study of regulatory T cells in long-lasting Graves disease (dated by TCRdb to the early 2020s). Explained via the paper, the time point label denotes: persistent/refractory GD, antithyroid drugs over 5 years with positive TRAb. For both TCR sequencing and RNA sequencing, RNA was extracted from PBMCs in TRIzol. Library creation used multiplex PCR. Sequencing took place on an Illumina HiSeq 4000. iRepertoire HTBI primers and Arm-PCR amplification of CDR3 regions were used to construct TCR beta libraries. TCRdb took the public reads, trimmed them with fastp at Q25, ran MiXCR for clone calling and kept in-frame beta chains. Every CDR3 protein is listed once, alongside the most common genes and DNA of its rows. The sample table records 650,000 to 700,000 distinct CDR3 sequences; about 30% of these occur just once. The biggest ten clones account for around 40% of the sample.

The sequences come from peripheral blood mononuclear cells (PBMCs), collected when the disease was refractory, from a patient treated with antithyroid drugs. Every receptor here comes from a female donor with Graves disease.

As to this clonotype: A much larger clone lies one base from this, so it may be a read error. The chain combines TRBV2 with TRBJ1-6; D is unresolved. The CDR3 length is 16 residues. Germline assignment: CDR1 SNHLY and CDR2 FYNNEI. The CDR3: CASSESGSSYNSSLHF. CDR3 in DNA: TGTGCCAGCAGTGAAAGTGGTAGCTCCTATAATTCATCCCTCCACTTT.

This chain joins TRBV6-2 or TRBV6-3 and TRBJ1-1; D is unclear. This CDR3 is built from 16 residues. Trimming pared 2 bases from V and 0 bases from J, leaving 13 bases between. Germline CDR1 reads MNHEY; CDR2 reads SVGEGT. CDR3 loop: CASSYAFGIVNTEAFF. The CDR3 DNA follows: TGTGCCAGCAGTTACGCCTTTGGAATAGTGAACACTGAAGCTTTCTTT.

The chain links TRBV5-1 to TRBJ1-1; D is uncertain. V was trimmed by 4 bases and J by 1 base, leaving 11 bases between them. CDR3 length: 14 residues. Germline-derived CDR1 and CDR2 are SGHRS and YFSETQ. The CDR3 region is CASSQSLRNTEAFF. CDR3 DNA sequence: TGCGCCAGCAGCCAAAGTTTACGGAACACTGAAGCTTTCTTT. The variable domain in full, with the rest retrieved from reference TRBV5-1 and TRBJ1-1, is KAGVTQTPRYLIKTRGQQVTLSCSPISGHRSVSWYQQTPGQGLQFLFEYFSETQRNKGNFPGRFSGRQFSNSRSEMNVSTLELGDSALYLCASSQSLRNTEAFFGQGTRLTVV.

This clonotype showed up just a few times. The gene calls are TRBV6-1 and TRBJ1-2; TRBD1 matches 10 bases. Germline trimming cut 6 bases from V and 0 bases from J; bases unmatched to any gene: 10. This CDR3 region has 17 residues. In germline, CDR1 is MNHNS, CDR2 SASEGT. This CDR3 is CASRNRDRGKANYGYTF. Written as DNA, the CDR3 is TGTGCCAGCAGGAACCGGGACAGGGGAAAAGCTAACTATGGCTACACCTTC.

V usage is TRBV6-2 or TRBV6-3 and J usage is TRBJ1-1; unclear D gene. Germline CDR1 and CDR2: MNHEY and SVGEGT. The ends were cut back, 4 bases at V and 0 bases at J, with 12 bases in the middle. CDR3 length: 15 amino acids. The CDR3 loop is CASSLIWGMNTEAFF. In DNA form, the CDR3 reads TGTGCCAGCAGTTTAATCTGGGGAATGAACACTGAAGCTTTCTTT.

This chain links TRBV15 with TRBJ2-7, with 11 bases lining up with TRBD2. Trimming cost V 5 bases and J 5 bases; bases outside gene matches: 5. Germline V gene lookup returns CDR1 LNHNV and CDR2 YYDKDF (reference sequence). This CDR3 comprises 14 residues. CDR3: CATSASGRSHEQYF. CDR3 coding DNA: TGTGCCACCAGCGCTAGCGGGAGGAGCCACGAGCAGTACTTC.

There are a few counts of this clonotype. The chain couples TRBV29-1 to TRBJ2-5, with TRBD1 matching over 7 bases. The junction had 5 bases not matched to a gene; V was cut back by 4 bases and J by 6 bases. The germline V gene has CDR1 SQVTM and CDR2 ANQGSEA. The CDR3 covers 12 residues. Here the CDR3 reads CSVGATGQTQYF. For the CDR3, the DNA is TGCAGCGTTGGGGCGACAGGGCAGACCCAGTACTTC.

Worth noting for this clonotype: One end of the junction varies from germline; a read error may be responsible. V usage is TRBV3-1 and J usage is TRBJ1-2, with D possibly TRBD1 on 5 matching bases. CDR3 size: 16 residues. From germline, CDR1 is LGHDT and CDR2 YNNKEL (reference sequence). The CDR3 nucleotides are TGTGCCAGCGGCCAAGAGACAGCAACTTCTAACTATGGCTACACCTTC. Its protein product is CASGQETATSNYGYTF. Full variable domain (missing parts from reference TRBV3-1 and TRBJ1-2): DTAVSQTPKYLVTQMGNDKSIKCEQNLGHDTMYWYKQDSKKFLKIMFSYNNKELIINETVPNRFSPKSPDKAHLNLHINSLELGDSAVYFCASGQETATSNYGYTFGSGTRLTVV.

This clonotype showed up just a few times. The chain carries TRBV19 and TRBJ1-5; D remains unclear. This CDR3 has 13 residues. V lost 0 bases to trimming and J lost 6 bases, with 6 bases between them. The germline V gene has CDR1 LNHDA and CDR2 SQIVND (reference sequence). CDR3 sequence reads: CASSIEERQPQHF. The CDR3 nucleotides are TGTGCCAGTAGTATAGAAGAGCGTCAGCCCCAGCATTTT.

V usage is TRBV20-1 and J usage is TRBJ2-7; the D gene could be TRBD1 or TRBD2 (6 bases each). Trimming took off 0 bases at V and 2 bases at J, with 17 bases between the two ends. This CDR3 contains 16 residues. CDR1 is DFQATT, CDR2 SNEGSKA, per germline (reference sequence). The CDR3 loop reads CSARDFSAGEAYEQYF. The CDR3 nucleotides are TGCAGTGCTAGAGATTTTTCGGCAGGGGAGGCCTACGAGCAGTACTTC.

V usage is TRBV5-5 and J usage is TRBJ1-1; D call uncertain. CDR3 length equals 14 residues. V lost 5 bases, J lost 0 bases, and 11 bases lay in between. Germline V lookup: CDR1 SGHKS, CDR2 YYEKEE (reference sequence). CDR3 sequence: CASSFQQLNTEAFF. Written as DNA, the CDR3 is TGTGCCAGCAGTTTCCAACAGCTGAACACTGAAGCTTTCTTT.

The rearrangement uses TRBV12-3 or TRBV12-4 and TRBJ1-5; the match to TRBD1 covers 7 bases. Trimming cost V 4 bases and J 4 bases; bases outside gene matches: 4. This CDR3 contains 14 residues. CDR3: CASSYGTENQPQHF. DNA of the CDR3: TGTGCCAGCAGTTACGGGACAGAAAATCAGCCCCAGCATTTT.

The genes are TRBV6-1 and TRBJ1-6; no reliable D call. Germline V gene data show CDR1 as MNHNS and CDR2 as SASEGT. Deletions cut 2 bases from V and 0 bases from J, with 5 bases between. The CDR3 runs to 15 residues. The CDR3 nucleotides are TGTGCCAGCAGTGAAAGGAGCTCCTATAATTCACCCCTCCACTTT. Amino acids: CASSERSSYNSPLHF.

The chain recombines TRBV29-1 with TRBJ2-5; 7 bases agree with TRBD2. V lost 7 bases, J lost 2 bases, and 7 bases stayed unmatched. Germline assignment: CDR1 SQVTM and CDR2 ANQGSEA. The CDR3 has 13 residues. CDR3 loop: CSAQRGRQETQYF. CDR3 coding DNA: TGCAGCGCCCAGCGGGGAAGACAAGAGACCCAGTACTTC.

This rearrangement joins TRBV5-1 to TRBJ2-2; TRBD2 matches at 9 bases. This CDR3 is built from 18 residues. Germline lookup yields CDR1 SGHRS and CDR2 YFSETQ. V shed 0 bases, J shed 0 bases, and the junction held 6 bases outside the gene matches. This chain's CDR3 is CASSLGLAGSPNTGELFF. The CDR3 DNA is TGCGCCAGCAGCTTGGGGCTAGCGGGGAGTCCGAACACCGGGGAGCTGTTTTTT.

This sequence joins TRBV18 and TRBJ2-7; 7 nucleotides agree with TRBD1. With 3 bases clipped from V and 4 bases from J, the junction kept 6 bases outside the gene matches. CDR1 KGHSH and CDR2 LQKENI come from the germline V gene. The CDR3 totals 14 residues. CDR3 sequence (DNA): TGTGCCAGCTCACCGGAAGCAGGGGGATACGAGCAGTACTTC. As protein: CASSPEAGGYEQYF.

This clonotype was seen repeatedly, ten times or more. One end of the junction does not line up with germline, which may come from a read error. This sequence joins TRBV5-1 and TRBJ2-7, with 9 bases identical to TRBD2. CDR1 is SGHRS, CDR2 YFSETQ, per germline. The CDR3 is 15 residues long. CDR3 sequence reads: CASSSLAGPAYEQYF. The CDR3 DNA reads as TGTGCCAGCAGCTCCCTAGCGGGGCCAGCCTACGAGCAGTACTTC.

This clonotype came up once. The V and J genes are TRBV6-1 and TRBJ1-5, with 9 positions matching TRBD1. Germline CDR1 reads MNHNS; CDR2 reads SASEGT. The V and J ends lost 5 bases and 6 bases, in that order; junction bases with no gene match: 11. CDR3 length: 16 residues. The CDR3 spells CASSKTGTGLSQPQHF. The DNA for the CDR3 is TGTGCCAGCAGTAAAACCGGGACAGGGTTGAGTCAGCCCCAGCATTTT.

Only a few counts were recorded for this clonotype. DNA for the CDR3: TGTGCCAGTAGTATTGTGGACAGGGGCAATCAGCCCCAGCATTTT. Protein: CASSIVDRGNQPQHF. The rearrangement joins TRBV19 to TRBJ1-5; 8 bases are a match to TRBD1. The trim removed 3 bases at V and 2 bases at J, leaving 3 bases unmatched. Germline CDR1 reads LNHDA; CDR2 reads SQIVND (reference sequence). This CDR3 is 15 amino acids long. Supplemented by reference TRBV19 and TRBJ1-5, the full variable domain reads DGGITQSPKYLFRKEGQNVTLSCEQNLNHDAMYWYRQDPGQGLRLIYYSQIVNDFQKGDIAEGYSVSREKKESFPLTVTSAQKNPTAFYLCASSIVDRGNQPQHFGDGTRLSIL.

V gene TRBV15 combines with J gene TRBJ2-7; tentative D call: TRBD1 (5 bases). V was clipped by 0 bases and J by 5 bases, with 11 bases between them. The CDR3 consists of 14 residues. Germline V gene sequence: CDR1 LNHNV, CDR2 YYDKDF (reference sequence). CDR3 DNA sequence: TGTGCCACCAGCAGAGATCTCCAGGGCCACGAGCAGTACTTC. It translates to CATSRDLQGHEQYF. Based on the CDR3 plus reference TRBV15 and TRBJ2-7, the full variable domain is DAMVIQNPRYQVTQFGKPVTLSCSQTLNHNVMYWYQQKSSQAPKLLFHYYDKDFNNEADTPDNFQSRRPNTSFCFLDIRSPGLGDTAMYLCATSRDLQGHEQYFGPGTRLTVT.

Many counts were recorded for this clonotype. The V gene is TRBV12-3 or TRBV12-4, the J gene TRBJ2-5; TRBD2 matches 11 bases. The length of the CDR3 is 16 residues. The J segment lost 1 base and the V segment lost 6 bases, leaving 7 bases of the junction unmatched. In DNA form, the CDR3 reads TGTGCCAGCAGCCCTCTAGCGGGAGGAATCCAAGAGACCCAGTACTTC. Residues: CASSPLAGGIQETQYF.

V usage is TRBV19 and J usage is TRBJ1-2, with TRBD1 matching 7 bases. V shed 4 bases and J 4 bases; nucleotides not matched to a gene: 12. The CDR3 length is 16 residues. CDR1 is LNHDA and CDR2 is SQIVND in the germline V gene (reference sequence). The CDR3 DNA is TGTGCCAGTAGTAAAACCCCGGGACAGAACCTCTATGGCTACACCTTC. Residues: CASSKTPGQNLYGYTF.

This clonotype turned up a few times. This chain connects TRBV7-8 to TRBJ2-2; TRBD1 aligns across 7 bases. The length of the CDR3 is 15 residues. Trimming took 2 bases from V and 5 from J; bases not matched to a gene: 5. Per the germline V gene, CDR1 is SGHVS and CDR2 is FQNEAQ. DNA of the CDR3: TGTGCCAGCAGCTTAAGACAGGGAATGACCGGGGAGCTGTTTTTT. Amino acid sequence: CASSLRQGMTGELFF.

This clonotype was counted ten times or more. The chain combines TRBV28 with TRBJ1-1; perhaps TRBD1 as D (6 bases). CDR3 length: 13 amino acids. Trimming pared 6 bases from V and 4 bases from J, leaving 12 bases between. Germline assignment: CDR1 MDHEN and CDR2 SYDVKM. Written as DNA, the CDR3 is TGTGCCAGCAGCGACCTAGGGGGCACTGAAGCTTTCTTT. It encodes CASSDLGGTEAFF.

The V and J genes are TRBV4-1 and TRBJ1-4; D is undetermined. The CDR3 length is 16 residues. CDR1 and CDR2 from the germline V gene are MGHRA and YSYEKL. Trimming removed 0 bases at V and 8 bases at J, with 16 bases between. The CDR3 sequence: CASSQEQGRGHEKLFF. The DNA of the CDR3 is TGCGCCAGCAGCCAAGAACAAGGTCGAGGGCACGAAAAACTGTTTTTT.

The CDR3 DNA sequence: TGTGCCAGCAGCTTAACGTCGAGCACAGATACGCAGTATTTT. It encodes CASSLTSSTDTQYF. V and J are TRBV7-3 and TRBJ2-3; D is undetermined. The CDR3 is made up of 14 amino acids. The ends were cut back, 0 bases at V and 0 bases at J, with 4 bases in the middle. Germline lookup yields CDR1 SGHTA and CDR2 FQGTGA.

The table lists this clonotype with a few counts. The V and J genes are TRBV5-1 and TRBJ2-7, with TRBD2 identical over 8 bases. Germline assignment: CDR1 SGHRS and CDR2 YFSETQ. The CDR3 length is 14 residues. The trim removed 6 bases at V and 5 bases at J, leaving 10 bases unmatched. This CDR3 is CASTLTGGPHEQYF. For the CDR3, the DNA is TGCGCCAGCACCCTAACGGGAGGGCCGCACGAGCAGTACTTC. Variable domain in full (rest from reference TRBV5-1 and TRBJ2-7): KAGVTQTPRYLIKTRGQQVTLSCSPISGHRSVSWYQQTPGQGLQFLFEYFSETQRNKGNFPGRFSGRQFSNSRSEMNVSTLELGDSALYLCASTLTGGPHEQYFGPGTRLTVT.

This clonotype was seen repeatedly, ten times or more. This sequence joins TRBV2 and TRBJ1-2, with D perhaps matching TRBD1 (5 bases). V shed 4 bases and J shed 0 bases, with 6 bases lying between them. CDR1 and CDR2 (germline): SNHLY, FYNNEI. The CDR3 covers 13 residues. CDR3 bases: TGTGCCAGCAGTGGACAGCCTAACTATGGCTACACCTTC. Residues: CASSGQPNYGYTF.

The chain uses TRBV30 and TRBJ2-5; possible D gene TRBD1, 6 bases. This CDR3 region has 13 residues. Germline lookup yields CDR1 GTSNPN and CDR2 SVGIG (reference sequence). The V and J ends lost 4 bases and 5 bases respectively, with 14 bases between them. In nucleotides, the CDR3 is TGTGCCTGGAAGGGCGCAGGGGTGGAGACCCAGTACTTC. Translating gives CAWKGAGVETQYF. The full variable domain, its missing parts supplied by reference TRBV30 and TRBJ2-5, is SQTIHQWPATLVQPVGSPLSLECTVEGTSNPNLYWYRQAAGRGLQLLFYSVGIGQISSEVPQNLSASRPQDRQFILSSKKLLLSDSGFYLCAWKGAGVETQYFGPGTRLLVL.

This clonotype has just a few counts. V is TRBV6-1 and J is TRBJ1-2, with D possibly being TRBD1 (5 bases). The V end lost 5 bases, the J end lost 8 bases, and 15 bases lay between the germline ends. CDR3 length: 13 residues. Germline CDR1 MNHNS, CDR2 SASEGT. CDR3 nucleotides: TGTGCCAGCAGTCCGAGCTACGGGGCAGGCTACACCTTC. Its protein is CASSPSYGAGYTF.

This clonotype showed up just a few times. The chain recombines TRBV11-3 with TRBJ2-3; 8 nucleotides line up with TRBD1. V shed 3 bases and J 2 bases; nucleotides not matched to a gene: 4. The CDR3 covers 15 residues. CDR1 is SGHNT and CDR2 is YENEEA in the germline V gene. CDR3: CASSFGTGDTDTQYF. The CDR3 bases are TGTGCCAGCAGCTTTGGGACAGGTGACACAGATACGCAGTATTTT.